This TCR beta chain was sequenced during a study of control samples from healthy donors and cancer patients. This CDR3 has 16 residues. V was clipped by 3 bases and J by 4 bases, with 18 bases between them. Germline CDR1 and CDR2: SEHNR and FQNEAQ (reference sequence). Sequencing was performed with immunoSEQ multiplex PCR; in TCRdb, only in-frame clones are kept and a portion is missing. The repertoire holds some 100,000 clones, with just under 95% as singletons. The source material was blood. The receptor's source is a human donor in good health. The donor label of this sample is uncertain. The chain is built from TRBV7-9 and TRBJ1-2; maybe TRBD1 (5 bases). Here the CDR3 reads CASSLGDGNQGYGYTF. The CDR3 DNA sequence: TGTGCCAGCAGCTTGGGGGACGGAAACCAAGGCTATGGCTACACCTTC.